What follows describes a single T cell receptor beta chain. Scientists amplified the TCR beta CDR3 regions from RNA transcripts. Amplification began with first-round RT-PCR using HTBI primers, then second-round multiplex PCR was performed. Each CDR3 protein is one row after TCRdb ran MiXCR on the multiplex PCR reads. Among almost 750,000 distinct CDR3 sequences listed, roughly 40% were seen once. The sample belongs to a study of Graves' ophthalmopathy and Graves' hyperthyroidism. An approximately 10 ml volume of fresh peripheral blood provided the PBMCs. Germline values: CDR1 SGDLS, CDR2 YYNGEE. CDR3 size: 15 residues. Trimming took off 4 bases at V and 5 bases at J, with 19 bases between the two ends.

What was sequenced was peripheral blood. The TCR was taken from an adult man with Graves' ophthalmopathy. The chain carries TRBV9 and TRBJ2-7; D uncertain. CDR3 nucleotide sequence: TGTGCCAGCAGCAGAAGGGCGGCTGAGTGGAACGAGCAGTACTTC. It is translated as CASSRRAAEWNEQYF.